Described below is a single T cell receptor (beta chain) sequence and its context. This record belongs to a study of blood T cell repertoires in COVID-19. Turning to the study itself: There were acute and convalescent COVID-19 samples, and they came from the United States, Italy and Spain. PBMCs, B-cell-depleted T cells, or T cells provided the cDNA or gDNA that made up the material.

The CDR3 totals 17 residues. CDR1 is SGHRS, CDR2 YFSETQ, per germline. The V gene end was trimmed by 4 bases and the J gene end by 2 bases; junction bases not matched to a gene: 5. Source study methods: Reference gene primer amplification yielded estimated nucleated cell counts. Produced via immunoSEQ multiplex PCR; TCRdb's table is partial and in-frame only. That table supplies the V and J calls and clone size; D and trimming were determined from the DNA. The data show 14,000 to 15,000 clones, with approximately 86% seen just once and 17% held by the top ten. The sequenced material came from peripheral blood. This sequence originates from a human donor in a cohort sampled during active COVID-19. The chain links TRBV5-1 to TRBJ2-1; TRBD2 agrees at 14 bases. The DNA for the CDR3 is TGCGCCAGCAGCCTGGAGGGACTAGCGGGGGCCTACAATGAGCAGTTCTTC. Translating gives CASSLEGLAGAYNEQFF.